The rows below give T cell receptor beta chains drawn from one sample of a study of blood T cell repertoires in COVID-19. Repertoires were generated with immunoSEQ multiplex PCR, while TCRdb's copy carries only in-frame clones and drops some. The table shows about 12,000 clones, with roughly two thirds occurring only once. The material sequenced was peripheral blood. The receptors shown here come from a human donor in a cohort sampled during active COVID-19. Each CDR3 is given with its conserved first and last residue. A D gene is named only where the DNA matches it firmly. Some rows have no size entry. The others give once, few or many, or a class for an expanded clone.

d_gene | j_gene | abundance | v_gene | CDR3aa | CDR3nt
TRBD1 | TRBJ2-5 | . | TRBV5-1 | CASRLDRTQETQYF | TGCGCCAGCAGGCTGGACAGGACACAAGAGACCCAGTACTTC
. | TRBJ2-2 | . | TRBV7-3 | CASSLTSSELFF | TGTGCCAGCAGCTTAACTTCTTCGGAGCTGTTTTTT
. | TRBJ1-1 | . | TRBV7-6 | CASSSGGGPAFF | TGTGCCAGCAGCTCAGGCGGGGGGCCAGCTTTCTTT
. | TRBJ2-5 | . | TRBV11-2 | CASSLDLGSQYF | TGTGCCAGCAGCTTAGATCTAGGTAGCCAGTACTTC
TRBD1 | TRBJ1-2 | . | TRBV28 | CASTFGGQGNHYGYTF | TGTGCCAGCACTTTCGGGGGACAGGGGAATCACTATGGCTACACCTTC
. | TRBJ1-5 | few | TRBV2 | CASKAGNSNQPQHF | TGTGCCAGCAAGGCGGGGAATAGCAATCAGCCCCAGCATTTT
. | TRBJ1-2 | . | TRBV18 | CASSPPNFFGYTF | TGTGCCAGCTCACCCCCTAATTTTTTCGGCTACACCTTC
. | TRBJ1-5 | few | TRBV20-1 | CSAGQPQHF | TGCAGTGCCGGTCAGCCCCAGCATTTT
TRBD1 | TRBJ1-6 | medium-sized | TRBV6-5 | CASWDRLDSPLHF | TGTGCCAGCTGGGACAGGCTGGATTCACCCCTCCACTTT
. | TRBJ2-1 | once | TRBV11-3 | CASSLGANEQFF | TGTGCCAGCAGCTTAGGGGCTAATGAGCAGTTCTTC
TRBD1 | TRBJ1-5 | few | TRBV19 | CASTRGGIHQPQHF | TGTGCCAGTACCCGAGGGGGCATTCACCAGCCCCAGCATTTT
TRBD1 | TRBJ1-4 | once | TRBV27 | CASRQWAVRQGDGHEKLFF | TGTGCCAGCAGGCAGTGGGCGGTAAGACAGGGGGACGGACATGAAAAACTGTTTTTT
TRBD2 | TRBJ2-7 | . | TRBV7-2 | CASRAGTSGGYEQYF | TGTGCCAGCAGAGCCGGGACTAGCGGGGGCTACGAGCAGTACTTC
. | TRBJ2-7 | . | TRBV11-2 | CASSLVFGSYEQYF | TGTGCCAGCAGCTTAGTGTTCGGGAGCTACGAGCAGTACTTC
. | TRBJ2-3 | . | TRBV9 | CASSEGGRDTDTQYF | TGTGCCAGCAGCGAGGGCGGGCGGGACACAGATACGCAGTATTTT
TRBD2 | TRBJ2-3 | . | TRBV9 | CASSAPQAGGPADTQYF | TGTGCCAGCAGCGCGCCCCAAGCGGGAGGGCCCGCAGATACGCAGTATTTT
TRBD2 | TRBJ2-4 | . | TRBV5-1 | CASSQVGAGSGNIQYF | TGCGCCAGCAGCCAGGTAGGAGCGGGGAGTGGAAACATTCAGTACTTC
. | TRBJ2-1 | . | TRBV6-4 | CASRTLLAVYNEQFF | TGTGCCAGCAGGACTCTACTAGCCGTCTACAATGAGCAGTTCTTC
. | TRBJ1-5 | . | TRBV12-2 | CASRLVGVRNQPQHF | TGTGCAAGTCGCTTAGTCGGGGTCCGCAATCAGCCCCAGCATTTT
TRBD2 | TRBJ2-3 | few | TRBV11-2 | CASSSTSGTEDTQYF | TGTGCCAGCAGCTCGACTAGCGGGACGGAAGATACGCAGTATTTT
. | TRBJ2-7 | . | TRBV29-1 | CSASTGWVNEQYF | TGCAGCGCCTCAACAGGGTGGGTGAACGAGCAGTACTTC
. | TRBJ2-7 | . | TRBV18 | CASSRQGVGAYEQYF | TGTGCCAGCTCACGCCAAGGTGTGGGAGCTTACGAGCAGTACTTC
. | TRBJ2-4 | . | TRBV11-2 | CASSLDLGRDKNIQYF | TGTGCCAGCAGCTTAGATCTGGGCAGGGATAAAAACATTCAGTACTTC
. | TRBJ2-7 | . | TRBV4-1 | CASSQGIRGHEQYF | TGCGCCAGCAGCCAAGGTATCAGGGGCCACGAGCAGTACTTC
. | TRBJ2-7 | . | TRBV5-1 | CASSLAGRGVYEQYF | TGCGCCAGCAGCTTGGCCGGCAGGGGAGTCTACGAGCAGTACTTC
TRBD1 | TRBJ1-5 | . | TRBV7-6 | CASSSRQGGQPQHF | TGTGCCAGCAGCTCCAGACAGGGAGGTCAGCCCCAGCATTTT
. | TRBJ2-4 | . | TRBV2 | CASSESATRLPKNIQYF | TGTGCCAGCAGTGAATCGGCGACACGTTTACCCAAAAACATTCAGTACTTC
TRBD1 | TRBJ1-1 | . | TRBV10-1 | CASNLQGAGGTEAFF | TGCGCCAGCAACCTTCAGGGGGCCGGGGGCACTGAAGCTTTCTTT
. | TRBJ2-5 | . | TRBV11-2 | CASSRDIQETQYF | TGTGCCAGCAGCAGAGACATTCAAGAGACCCAGTACTTC
TRBD1 | TRBJ1-2 | . | TRBV6-6 | CASSYLDRGYGYTF | TGTGCCAGCAGTTATTTGGACAGGGGTTATGGCTACACCTTC
. | TRBJ1-1 | . | TRBV19 | CASSIEAQRRALAFF | TGTGCCAGTAGTATAGAGGCCCAGAGGAGGGCATTGGCTTTCTTT
TRBD1 | TRBJ1-4 | . | TRBV28 | CASRSTGGGWKLFF | TGTGCCAGCAGGTCTACAGGGGGCGGGTGGAAACTGTTTTTT
. | TRBJ1-2 | . | TRBV18 | CASSPLDRKGYGYTF | TGTGCCAGCTCACCACTGGACAGAAAAGGCTATGGCTACACCTTC
TRBD2 | TRBJ2-5 | . | TRBV11-2 | CASSLGGVTSLYQETQYF | TGTGCCAGCAGCTTAGGGGGGGTGACTAGCTTGTACCAAGAGACCCAGTACTTC
TRBD1 | TRBJ1-2 | . | TRBV19 | CASSIDYRGKRYTF | TGTGCCAGTAGTATAGATTACAGGGGAAAGCGCTACACCTTC
. | TRBJ1-5 | . | TRBV19 | CASTLTGHGQPQHF | TGTGCCAGTACCCTGACAGGCCACGGGCAGCCCCAGCATTTT
. | TRBJ2-5 | . | TRBV7-9 | CASSLNQKETQYF | TGTGCCAGCAGCTTAAACCAGAAAGAGACCCAGTACTTC
TRBD2 | TRBJ2-4 | . | TRBV6-6 | CASSRTLGLAGLLAKNIQYF | TGTGCCAGCAGCCGTACCCTGGGACTAGCGGGGCTCCTGGCCAAAAACATTCAGTACTTC
. | TRBJ1-3 | . | TRBV7-8 | CASSRGFNSGNTIYF | TGTGCCAGCAGCAGGGGCTTCAACTCTGGAAACACCATATATTTT
. | TRBJ1-5 | . | TRBV6-2/TRBV6-3 | CASSYSDMRWGQPQHF | TGTGCCAGCAGTTATTCGGACATGAGGTGGGGTCAGCCCCAGCATTTT
TRBD1 | TRBJ2-6 | . | TRBV18 | CASSPSGQTSGANVLTF | TGTGCCAGCTCACCATCGGGACAGACCTCTGGGGCCAACGTCCTGACTTTC
. | TRBJ2-7 | . | TRBV6-5 | CASSYGGKHYEQYF | TGTGCCAGCAGTTACGGCGGGAAGCACTACGAGCAGTACTTC
TRBD1 | TRBJ2-2 | once | TRBV2 | CASRGSQGLSGELFF | TGTGCCAGCAGGGGTTCACAGGGGTTGTCCGGGGAGCTGTTTTTT
. | TRBJ1-2 | . | TRBV5-8 | CASRRFTGVVGGYTF | TGTGCCAGCAGACGTTTTACAGGTGTTGTTGGTGGCTACACCTTC
. | TRBJ2-5 | . | TRBV18 | CASSLQGQTQETQYF | TGTGCCAGCTCACTACAAGGACAGACCCAAGAGACCCAGTACTTC
. | TRBJ1-6 | . | TRBV5-6 | CASSLGAGDYNSPLHF | TGTGCCAGCAGCTTGGGGGCAGGGGACTATAATTCACCCCTCCACTTT
TRBD2 | TRBJ2-1 | few | TRBV9 | CASSVILAGVHEQFF | TGTGCCAGCAGCGTGATCCTAGCGGGAGTCCATGAGCAGTTCTTC
. | TRBJ2-7 | . | TRBV5-1 | CASSPHLSYEQYF | TGCGCCAGCAGCCCCCACTTATCCTACGAGCAGTACTTC
TRBD2 | TRBJ2-1 | . | TRBV12-5 | CASGSGRGGLYEQFF | TGTGCTAGTGGTTCAGGGCGGGGGGGCCTCTATGAGCAGTTCTTC
TRBD1 | TRBJ2-2 | . | TRBV19 | CASRPSTGAGELFF | TGTGCCAGTAGACCCTCGACAGGGGCCGGGGAGCTGTTTTTT